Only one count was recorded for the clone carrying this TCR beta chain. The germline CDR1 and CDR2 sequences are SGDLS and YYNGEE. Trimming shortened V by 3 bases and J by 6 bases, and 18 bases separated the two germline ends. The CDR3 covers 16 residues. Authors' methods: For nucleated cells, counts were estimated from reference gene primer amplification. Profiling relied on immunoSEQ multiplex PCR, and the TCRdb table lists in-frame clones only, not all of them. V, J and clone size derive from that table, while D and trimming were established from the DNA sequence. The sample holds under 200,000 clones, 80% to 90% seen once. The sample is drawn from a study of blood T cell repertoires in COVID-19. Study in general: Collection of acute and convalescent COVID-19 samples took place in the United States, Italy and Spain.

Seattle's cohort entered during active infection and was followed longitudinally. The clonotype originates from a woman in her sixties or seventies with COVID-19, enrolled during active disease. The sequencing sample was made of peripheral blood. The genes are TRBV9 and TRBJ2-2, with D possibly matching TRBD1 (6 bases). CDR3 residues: CASSGVLGAQAGELFF. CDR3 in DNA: TGTGCCAGCAGCGGGGTACTGGGGGCGCAGGCCGGGGAGCTGTTTTTT.